A selection of T cell receptor beta chains follows, all from one sample in a study of CD8 T cells in Susac syndrome. TCRdb reprocessed the immunoSEQ multiplex PCR reads via MiXCR and lists one record per CDR3 protein. Among under 200,000 distinct CDR3 sequences listed, 95% to 96% were seen once. The sample was CD4+ T cells from PBMCs. The receptors come from a human donor with Susac syndrome. CDR3s include the opening cysteine and the closing phenylalanine or tryptophan. D genes are given only for firm matches. The size of a clone is reported for some rows only, either as once, few or many, or as a class for expanded clones.

TRBV7-3	NA	NA	TRBJ1-4	CASSLRGTTNEKLFF	TGTGCCAGCAGCTTACGAGGGACAACTAATGAAAAACTGTTTTTT
TRBV7-8	TRBD1	NA	TRBJ2-3	CASSPGAGTGGTDTQYF	TGTGCCAGCAGCCCCGGAGCCGGGACAGGGGGCACAGATACGCAGTATTTT
TRBV20-1	NA	NA	TRBJ1-1	CTPLAWRDRRTEAFF	TGCACCCCCCTGGCATGGAGGGATCGCAGGACTGAAGCTTTCTTT
TRBV20-1	NA	NA	TRBJ2-7	CSAQDRIVAYEQYF	TGCAGTGCCCAGGACCGGATTGTGGCCTACGAGCAGTACTTC
TRBV7-2	TRBD2	NA	TRBJ2-5	CASRPPGTSGGVGETQYF	TGTGCCAGCAGACCCCCGGGGACTAGCGGGGGGGTTGGAGAGACCCAGTACTTC
TRBV20-1	NA	NA	TRBJ2-5	CSALRTVQETQYF	TGCAGTGCCCTCCGGACAGTCCAAGAGACCCAGTACTTC
TRBV20-1	NA	NA	TRBJ2-2	CSARSGGAGELFF	TGCAGTGCTAGATCTGGGGGAGCCGGGGAGCTGTTTTTT
TRBV28	NA	once	TRBJ1-2	CASSPPVSGYTF	TGTGCCAGCAGTCCCCCAGTGAGTGGCTACACCTTC
TRBV10-3	NA	NA	TRBJ2-1	CAISEEGGSYNEQFF	TGTGCCATCAGTGAGGAAGGGGGGAGCTACAATGAGCAGTTCTTC
TRBV20-1	NA	NA	TRBJ2-3	CSAPLWAGSDTQYF	TGCAGTGCTCCCCTCTGGGCCGGGTCAGATACGCAGTATTTT
TRBV6-2/TRBV6-3	TRBD2	NA	TRBJ2-7	CASSLLAGVDEQYF	TGTGCCAGCAGCTTGCTAGCGGGAGTGGACGAGCAGTACTTC
TRBV20-1	NA	NA	TRBJ1-1	CSARIPRSEAFF	TGCAGTGCTAGAATCCCCCGGTCAGAAGCTTTCTTT
TRBV28	NA	NA	TRBJ1-2	CASRFRAGGYTF	TGTGCCAGCAGATTCAGAGCTGGTGGCTACACCTTC
TRBV9	TRBD2	NA	TRBJ2-7	CASSPEVTSGSNEQYF	TGTGCCAGCAGCCCAGAGGTGACTAGCGGGTCCAACGAGCAGTACTTC
TRBV30	NA	NA	TRBJ2-5	CARRTRRGETQYF	TGTGCCCGCCGGACTCGCCGGGGGGAGACCCAGTACTTC
TRBV3-1	TRBD1	NA	TRBJ1-1	CASRERGGASAEAFF	TGTGCCAGCAGAGAGCGAGGGGGCGCAAGCGCTGAAGCTTTCTTT
TRBV5-1	TRBD2	NA	TRBJ2-1	CASSLSPSGSSNEQFF	TGCGCCAGCAGCTTGTCTCCTAGCGGGAGTTCGAATGAGCAGTTCTTC
TRBV29-1	TRBD1	NA	TRBJ2-2	CSARTGGASGELFF	TGCAGCGCCAGGACAGGGGGCGCGTCCGGGGAGCTGTTTTTT
TRBV11-2	TRBD1	NA	TRBJ2-5	CASSLGAGGIETQYF	TGTGCCAGCAGCTTAGGTGCAGGGGGCATAGAGACCCAGTACTTC
TRBV5-4	NA	NA	TRBJ1-1	CASTPGLRNTEAFF	TGTGCCAGCACCCCCGGATTGAGGAACACTGAAGCTTTCTTT
TRBV11-1	NA	NA	TRBJ2-1	CASRGADRSQFF	TGTGCCAGCAGGGGCGCCGACCGATCGCAGTTCTTC
TRBV27	NA	NA	TRBJ1-1	CASSLLSVYGRSTEAFF	TGTGCCAGCAGTTTATTAAGCGTCTACGGCCGATCCACTGAAGCTTTCTTT
TRBV3-1	NA	NA	TRBJ2-5	CASSHGQETQYF	TGTGCCAGCAGCCATGGTCAAGAGACCCAGTACTTC
TRBV30	TRBD1	NA	TRBJ1-5	CAWSVQGGYQPQHF	TGTGCCTGGAGTGTACAGGGGGGGTATCAGCCCCAGCATTTT
TRBV7-2	NA	NA	TRBJ1-2	CASSSSGFGAGGYTF	TGTGCCAGCAGCTCGTCCGGTTTCGGGGCTGGTGGCTACACCTTC
TRBV7-2	NA	NA	TRBJ1-4	CASSLRGVGEKLFF	TGTGCCAGCAGCTTAAGGGGGGTGGGCGAAAAACTGTTTTTT
TRBV24-1	NA	once	TRBJ2-2	CATSDPSANTGELFF	TGTGCCACCAGTGACCCTAGCGCGAACACCGGGGAGCTGTTTTTT
TRBV28	NA	once	TRBJ1-2	CASSLSGSLDGYTF	TGTGCCAGCAGTTTATCGGGGTCCCTCGATGGCTACACCTTC
TRBV28	NA	NA	TRBJ1-5	CANQPNSNQPQHF	TGTGCCAACCAGCCAAATAGCAATCAGCCCCAGCATTTT
TRBV13	NA	NA	TRBJ2-2	CATSGQRPGELFF	TGTGCCACCTCGGGGCAGCGTCCCGGGGAGCTGTTTTTT
TRBV3-1	NA	NA	TRBJ1-3	CASSRTAGGTGNTIYF	TGTGCCAGCAGCCGCACCGCGGGGGGAACTGGAAACACCATATATTTT
TRBV3-1	NA	NA	TRBJ1-5	CASSPTRGPDQPQHF	TGTGCCAGCAGCCCAACGAGGGGCCCGGATCAGCCCCAGCATTTT
TRBV7-9	NA	NA	TRBJ2-5	CASSLSAREETQYF	TGTGCCAGCAGCTTATCCGCCAGAGAAGAGACCCAGTACTTC
TRBV7-2	TRBD1	once	TRBJ1-6	CASSAGTGGNSPLHF	TGTGCCAGCAGCGCGGGGACAGGGGGGAATTCACCCCTCCACTTT
TRBV5-1	TRBD2	NA	TRBJ2-1	CASSLGEASGGINEQFF	TGCGCCAGCAGCTTGGGGGAGGCTAGCGGGGGTATCAATGAGCAGTTCTTC
TRBV4-2	NA	NA	TRBJ1-2	CASSQEGSYGYTF	TGTGCCAGCAGCCAAGAAGGCAGCTATGGCTACACCTTC
TRBV20-1	TRBD2	NA	TRBJ2-5	CSVPPGGETQYF	TGCAGTGTCCCCCCGGGGGGAGAGACCCAGTACTTC
TRBV30	NA	NA	TRBJ2-7	CAWSVRKDEQYF	TGTGCCTGGAGTGTACGGAAGGACGAGCAGTACTTC
TRBV30	NA	NA	TRBJ1-5	CAWSGQDSQPQHF	TGTGCCTGGTCCGGGCAGGACAGTCAGCCCCAGCATTTT
TRBV12-3/TRBV12-4	NA	NA	TRBJ1-2	CASSFREDYGYTF	TGTGCCAGCAGTTTCAGGGAGGACTATGGCTACACCTTC
TRBV20-1	NA	NA	TRBJ2-5	CSAYTGSKETQYF	TGCAGTGCCTATACAGGGAGTAAAGAGACCCAGTACTTC
TRBV30	TRBD1	NA	TRBJ1-2	CAWRAGTGYGYTF	TGTGCCTGGAGGGCCGGGACAGGGTACGGCTACACCTTC
TRBV7-2	NA	NA	TRBJ1-6	CASSFGAVNSPLHF	TGTGCCAGCAGCTTCGGGGCTGTTAATTCACCCCTCCACTTT
TRBV30	TRBD2	NA	TRBJ2-2	CAWSRGLAGSIGELFF	TGTGCCTGGAGTAGGGGACTAGCGGGATCAATCGGGGAGCTGTTTTTT
TRBV12-3/TRBV12-4	TRBD2	NA	TRBJ2-5	CASSFAGLAQETQYF	TGTGCCAGCAGTTTTGCGGGACTAGCGCAAGAGACCCAGTACTTC